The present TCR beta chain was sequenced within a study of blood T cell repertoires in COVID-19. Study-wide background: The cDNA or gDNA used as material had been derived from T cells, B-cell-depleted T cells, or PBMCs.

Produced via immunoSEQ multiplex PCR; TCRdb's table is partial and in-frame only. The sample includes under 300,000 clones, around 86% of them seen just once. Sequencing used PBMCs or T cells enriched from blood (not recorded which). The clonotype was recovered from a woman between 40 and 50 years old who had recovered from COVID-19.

The CDR3 here is CASSSSHGGGGYTF. The CDR3 coding sequence is TGTGCCAGCAGCTCATCCCACGGAGGGGGCGGCTACACCTTC. The V gene is TRBV9, the J gene TRBJ1-2, with 7 bases that match TRBD1. This CDR3 has 14 residues. The V gene's germline CDR1 is SGDLS and CDR2 YYNGEE. V lost 4 bases to trimming and J lost 8 bases; unmatched junction nucleotides: 11.